The text below deals with one T cell receptor (beta chain). Germline V CDR1 and CDR2: MNHEY, SMNVEV (reference sequence). The length of the CDR3 is 14 residues. The V end lost 2 bases, the J end lost 2 bases, and 10 bases lay between the germline ends. These data are taken from a study of human T cells and chemical hapten exposure. Study-level information: Sensitization involved placing 2% DPC onto a roughly 2 cm by roughly 2 cm region of upper inner arm skin. For the approximately 25-week duration of the study, patients were given weekly doses of diphenylcyclopropenone on the scalp.

The study's library attached unique molecular identifiers to single cDNA molecules. Via MiXCR, TCRdb re-called the RACE reads, giving one row per CDR3 protein. The sample holds 350,000 to 450,000 distinct CDR3 sequences, 5.1% seen once. As to time point: pre-sensitization, week 0. Stated treatment: therapeutic diphenylcyclopropenone sensitization with weekly scalp DPC. The sequenced sample was whole blood, obtained in connection with sensitization to the hapten diphenylcyclopropenone (DPC). The chain recombines TRBV27 with TRBJ2-7; D is ambiguous. The TCR comes from a woman aged 45-60 years with alopecia areata. Some clones in this sample may be carry-over from other donors' samples. The CDR3 DNA is TGTGCCAGCAGTTTAGACGGATACGCCTACGAGCAGTACTTC. Protein sequence: CASSLDGYAYEQYF.